The entry below gives a single TCR beta chain sequence along with its context. The antigen remains undetermined. This specimen comes from a study of shared clonotypes between healthy human individuals. On the study more broadly: The study drew on a couple of women and a few men aged 18 to 49 as donors.

The repertoire was sequenced with immunoSEQ multiplex PCR; TCRdb's copy has only in-frame clones and lacks some. The sample lists roughly 2.1 million clones, more than 85% occurring once. Regarding the study as a whole: Blood alone was sampled, and tissue repertoires likely differ.

Naive CD8 cells lacked CD45RO, underwent positive selection for CCR7 and left out terminally differentiated effector memory CD45RA+ cells. Healthy adults negative for HIV, lacking recent acute infections or vaccinations, served as donors. The clonotype was recovered from a man aged 18-30 years in good health. Some clones in this sample may be carry-over from other donors' samples. Sequencing was performed on naive CD8+ T cells from PBMCs.

CDR3 loop: CASSQDIEDGFIGEAFF. In DNA form, the CDR3 reads TGCGCCAGCAGCCAAGATATAGAGGACGGGTTCATCGGTGAAGCTTTCTTT. This rearrangement joins TRBV4-1 to TRBJ1-1; unclear D gene. CDR1 is MGHRA, CDR2 YSYEKL, per germline. Trimming took 0 bases from V and 7 from J, leaving 21 bases between them. This CDR3 has 17 amino acids.